The source of this T cell receptor beta chain is a study of control samples from healthy donors and cancer patients. The V gene end was trimmed by 4 bases and the J gene end by 9 bases; junction bases not matched to a gene: 5. This CDR3 region has 13 residues. The V gene's germline CDR1 is LNHDA and CDR2 SQIVND (reference sequence). The data were produced by immunoSEQ multiplex PCR, yet TCRdb's version contains in-frame clones alone and is incomplete. The sample consists of about 140,000 clones, about nine tenths of them appearing once. The specimen was blood. The sequence was collected from a woman between 25 and 40 years old in good health. The rearrangement links TRBV19 to TRBJ2-1, with 8 positions matching TRBD1. Written as DNA, the CDR3 is TGTGCCAGTAGTACGCGGACAGGGTTTGAGCAGTTCTTC. Its translation is CASSTRTGFEQFF.